This T cell receptor (beta chain) derives from a study of T-cell memory formation after mild COVID-19 (dated by TCRdb to the early 2020s). As for the study more broadly: TCR sequence clusters from the two donors were found to be largely donor specific. The cohort was made up of two young adult volunteers, one female and one male, who were previously healthy. Longitudinal TCRalpha and TCRbeta repertoire sequencing tracked T-cell clones expanding and contracting after mild COVID-19 in a couple of donors. Broad study findings and their caveats: SARS-CoV-2 specificity of the second-wave clones peaking on day 37 was not confirmed. Clones contracting from day 15 to 85 had balanced CD4/CD8 phenotypes, while a second wave expanding from day 15 to 37 was biased towards CD4+. Contracting CD4+ clones were found mainly in CM and EM memory subsets, while CD8+ clones were enriched in EMRA. Some responding clones were found in pre-infection memory, which suggests that pre-existing cross-reactive memory T cells took part in the SARS-CoV-2 response. The study included only a couple of mild cases, and larger cohorts that include severe cases with pre-infection samples were judged to be necessary.

Ficoll-Paque density gradient centrifugation was used to isolate PBMCs. CDR1 and CDR2 (SEHNR, FQNEAQ) derive from the germline V gene (reference sequence). The CDR3 has 15 amino acids, counting the end cysteine and phenylalanine. The read is trimmed to its CDR3 DNA, 45 bases read in frame from base 1. The junction carries 14 bases between V and J, which are trimmed by 3 bases and 5 bases respectively. The sequencer listed for this sample is Illumina NovaSeq 6000. TCRalpha and TCRbeta cDNA libraries were built by 5'RACE with constant-segment primers, adding sample barcodes and unique molecular identifiers. RNA was extracted from every sample with Trizol reagent. Amplification of the libraries took two PCR steps, and the second step added a second sample barcode plus Illumina TruSeq adapters. Sequencing of libraries was performed on an Illumina NovaSeq with 2 x 150 bp paired-end reads. As for the authors' bioinformatics: The reads were demultiplexed and collapsed into UMI-guided consensus sequences using migec v1.2.7. With mixcr v2.1.11, UMI consensuses were aligned to TRA and TRB V and J templates and assembled into clonotypes. Clonotypes were classified as expanded or contracted when called significant by both edgeR and NoisET, with noise models trained on biological replicates. For edgeR calls, the thresholds were a false discovery rate-adjusted p below 0.01 and a log2 fold-change of 1. PCA with hierarchical clustering of max-normalized trajectories of the 1000 most abundant clonotypes was used as exploratory dynamics analysis. Separately sequenced CD4+ and CD8+ repertoires were used to assign a CD4 or CD8 phenotype to each responding clone. Clones were called with MiXCR by TCRdb after fastp trimmed the public reads at Q25, and only in-frame beta chains were retained. A single entry per CDR3 protein holds the most common genes and DNA from its merged rows. The V and J calls come from TCRdb's annotation, not from the publication. The sample yields a few hundred thousand distinct CDR3 sequences; roughly 13% were counted once. The ten largest account for around a fifth of the sample.

Concerning this clonotype: Its antigen is unknown. Qualities for individual bases were not recorded, and no much larger clone is one base off.

This sequence originates from a man aged 18 to 30 who had mild COVID-19 (a few samples of this study predate the infection). The sample titles of this study are shuffled in the database, so cell type and time point are left out; the donor was told from shared clones. The specimen sequenced was PBMCs or a T cell subset sorted from them (not recorded which). The rearrangement combines TRBV7-9 with TRBJ2-1, with the D gene not clear enough to name. The CDR3 is CASSLATRLNNEQFF. The nucleotide sequence reads as follows: TGTGCCAGCAGCTTGGCGACCAGGCTTAACAATGAGCAGTTCTTC.